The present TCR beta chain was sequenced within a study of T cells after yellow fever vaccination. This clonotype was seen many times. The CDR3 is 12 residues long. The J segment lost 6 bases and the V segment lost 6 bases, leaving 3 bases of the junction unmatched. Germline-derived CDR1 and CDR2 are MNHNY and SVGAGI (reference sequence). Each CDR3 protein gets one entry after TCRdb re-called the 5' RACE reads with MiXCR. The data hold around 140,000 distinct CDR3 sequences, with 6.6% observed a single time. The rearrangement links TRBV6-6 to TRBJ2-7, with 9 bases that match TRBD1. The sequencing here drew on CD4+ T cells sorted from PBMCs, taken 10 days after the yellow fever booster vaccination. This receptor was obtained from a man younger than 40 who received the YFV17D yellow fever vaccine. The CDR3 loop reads CASRTGQGEQYF. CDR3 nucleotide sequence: TGTGCCAGCAGGACGGGACAGGGCGAGCAGTACTTC.